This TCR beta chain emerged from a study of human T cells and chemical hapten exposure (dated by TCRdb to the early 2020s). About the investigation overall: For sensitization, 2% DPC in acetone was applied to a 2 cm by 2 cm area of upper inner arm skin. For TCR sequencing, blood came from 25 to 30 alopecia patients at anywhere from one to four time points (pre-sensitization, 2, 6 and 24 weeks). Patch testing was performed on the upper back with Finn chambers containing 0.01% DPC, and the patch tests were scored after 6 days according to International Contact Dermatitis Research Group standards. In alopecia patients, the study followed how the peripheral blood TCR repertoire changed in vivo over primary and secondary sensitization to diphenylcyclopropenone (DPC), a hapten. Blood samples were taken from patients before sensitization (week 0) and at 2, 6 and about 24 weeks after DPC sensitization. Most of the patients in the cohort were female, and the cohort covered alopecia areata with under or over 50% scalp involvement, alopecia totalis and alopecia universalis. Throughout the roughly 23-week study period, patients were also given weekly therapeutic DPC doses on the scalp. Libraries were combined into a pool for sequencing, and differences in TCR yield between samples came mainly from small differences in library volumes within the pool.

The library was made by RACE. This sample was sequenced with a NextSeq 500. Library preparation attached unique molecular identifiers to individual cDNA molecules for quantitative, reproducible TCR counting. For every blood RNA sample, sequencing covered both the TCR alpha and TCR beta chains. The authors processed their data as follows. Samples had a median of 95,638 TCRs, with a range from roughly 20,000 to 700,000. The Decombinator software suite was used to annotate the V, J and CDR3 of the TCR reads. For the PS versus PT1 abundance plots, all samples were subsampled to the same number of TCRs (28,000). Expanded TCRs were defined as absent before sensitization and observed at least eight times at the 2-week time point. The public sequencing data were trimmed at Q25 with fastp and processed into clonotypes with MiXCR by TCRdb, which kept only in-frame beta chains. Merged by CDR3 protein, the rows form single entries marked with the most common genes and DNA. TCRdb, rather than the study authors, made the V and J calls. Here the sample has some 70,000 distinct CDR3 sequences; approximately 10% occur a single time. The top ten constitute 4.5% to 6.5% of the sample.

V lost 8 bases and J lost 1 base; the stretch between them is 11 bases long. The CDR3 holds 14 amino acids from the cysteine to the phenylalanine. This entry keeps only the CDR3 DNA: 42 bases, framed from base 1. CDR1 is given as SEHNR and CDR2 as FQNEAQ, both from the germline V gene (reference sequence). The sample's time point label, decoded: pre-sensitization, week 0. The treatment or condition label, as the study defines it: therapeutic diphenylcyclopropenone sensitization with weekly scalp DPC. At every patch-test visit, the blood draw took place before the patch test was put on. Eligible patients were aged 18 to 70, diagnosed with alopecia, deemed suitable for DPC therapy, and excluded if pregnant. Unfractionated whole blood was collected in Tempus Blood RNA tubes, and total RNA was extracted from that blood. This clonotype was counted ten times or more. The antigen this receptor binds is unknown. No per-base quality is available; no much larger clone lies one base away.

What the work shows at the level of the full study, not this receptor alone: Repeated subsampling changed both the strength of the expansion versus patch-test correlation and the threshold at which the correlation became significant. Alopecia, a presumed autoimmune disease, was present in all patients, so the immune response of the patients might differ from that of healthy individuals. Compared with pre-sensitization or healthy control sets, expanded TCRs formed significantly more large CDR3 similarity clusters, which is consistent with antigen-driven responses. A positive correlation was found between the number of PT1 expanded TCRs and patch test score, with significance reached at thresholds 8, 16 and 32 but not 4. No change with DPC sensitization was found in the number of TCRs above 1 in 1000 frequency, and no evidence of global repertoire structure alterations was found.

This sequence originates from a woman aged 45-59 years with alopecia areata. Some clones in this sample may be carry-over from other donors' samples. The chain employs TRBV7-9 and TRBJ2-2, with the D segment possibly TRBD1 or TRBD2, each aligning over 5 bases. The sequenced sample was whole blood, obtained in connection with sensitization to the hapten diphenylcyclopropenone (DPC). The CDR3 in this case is CASAGGMNTGELFF. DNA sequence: TGTGCCAGCGCTGGGGGTATGAACACCGGGGAGCTGTTTTTT.